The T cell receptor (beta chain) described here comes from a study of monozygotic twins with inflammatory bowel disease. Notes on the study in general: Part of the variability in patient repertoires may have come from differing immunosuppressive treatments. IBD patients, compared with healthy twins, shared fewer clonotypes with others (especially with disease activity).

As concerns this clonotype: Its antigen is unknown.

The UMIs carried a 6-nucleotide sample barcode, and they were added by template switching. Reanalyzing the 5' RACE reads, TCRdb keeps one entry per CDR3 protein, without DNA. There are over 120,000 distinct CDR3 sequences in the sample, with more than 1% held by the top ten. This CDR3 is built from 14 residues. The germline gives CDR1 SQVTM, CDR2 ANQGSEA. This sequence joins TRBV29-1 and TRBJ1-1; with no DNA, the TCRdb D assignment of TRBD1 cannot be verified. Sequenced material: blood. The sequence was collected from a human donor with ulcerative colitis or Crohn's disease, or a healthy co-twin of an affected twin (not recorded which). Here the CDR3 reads CSVDRTGQNTEAFF.